Each of the 10 T cell receptor beta chains below was sequenced from the same sample in a study of radiotherapy plus CTLA-4 blockade in lung cancer. Data came from immunoSEQ multiplex PCR; TCRdb stores just in-frame clones and leaves some out. The table has over 100,000 clones, 70% to 85% seen once. The sample in question was peripheral blood, obtained from a patient treated with radiotherapy plus ipilimumab. All receptors come from a human donor with non-small cell lung cancer that progressed on radiotherapy plus ipilimumab. Some clones in this sample may be carry-over from other donors' samples.

The V call is TRBV12-2, the J call TRBJ1-1; the table's D gene call, TRBD1, was not cross checked with the DNA. TRBV12-2 is termed a pseudogene. The CDR3 sequence is 15 residues long. In nucleotides, the CDR3 is TGTGCAAGTCGCTCCTCGGACAGGGGCAGGCTTGAAGCTTTCTTT. Its translation: CASRSSDRGRLEAFF.

The V call is TRBV2, the J call TRBJ2-1; D call uncertain. The V end lost 7 bases, the J end lost 0 bases, and 10 bases lay between the germline ends. The CDR3 is 14 residues long. CDR1 is SNHLY, CDR2 FYNNEI, per germline. The DNA of the CDR3 is TGTGCCAGCATGGGCCTTAACTCCTACAATGAGCAGTTCTTC. Encoded protein: CASMGLNSYNEQFF.

The chain couples TRBV21-1 to TRBJ1-4. TRBV21-1 is shown as a pseudogene. The CDR3 loop spans 20 amino acids. The CDR3 region is CASSKVGGYTPLRGNEKLFF. The CDR3 DNA is TGTGCCAGCAGCAAAGTAGGGGGGTACACACCCCTACGGGGTAATGAAAAACTGTTTTTT.

CDR3 in amino acids: CASSYSTGILTGELFF. CDR3 in DNA: TGTGCCAGCAGTTACTCGACAGGGATACTCACCGGGGAGCTGTTTTTT. The rearrangement uses TRBV6-5 and TRBJ2-2; TRBD1 matches at 7 bases. This CDR3 has 16 residues. Germline loops: CDR1 MNHEY, CDR2 SVGAGI. The V segment lost 0 bases and the J segment 4 bases; nucleotides outside the gene matches: 5.

In the case of this clone: Sequence at one end of the junction differs from germline and may be a read error. Other DNA variants within this sample encode the same CDR3. The chain employs TRBV9 and TRBJ2-2, with D unresolved. The CDR3 length is 13 residues. The germline gives CDR1 SGDLS, CDR2 YYNGEE. The CDR3 coding sequence is TGTGCTAGCAGCCAAATCTCGTCCGGGGAGCTGTTTTTT. Translating it yields CASSQISSGELFF. The full variable domain, its missing parts supplied by reference TRBV9 and TRBJ2-2, is DSGVTQTPKHLITATGQRVTLRCSPRSGDLSVYWYQQSLDQGLQFLIQYYNGEERAKGNILERFSAQQFPDLHSELNLSSLELGDSALYFCASSQISSGELFFGEGSRLTVL.

V is TRBV5-1 and J is TRBJ2-7; D is undetermined. The CDR3 has 15 residues. Per the germline V gene, CDR1 is SGHRS and CDR2 is YFSETQ. Trimming shortened V by 1 base and J by 0 bases, and 11 bases separated the two germline ends. The CDR3 DNA reads TGCGCCAGCAGCTTGATAGGGATGAACTCCTACGAGCAGTACTTC. Amino acid sequence: CASSLIGMNSYEQYF.

CDR3 sequence reads: CASSGDRGSPLHF. The DNA for the CDR3 is TGTGCCAGCAGTGGGGACAGGGGATCACCCCTCCACTTT. The chain links TRBV6-4 to TRBJ1-6, with 10 bases lining up with TRBD1. The CDR3 sequence is 13 residues long. Germline CDR1 is MRHNA and CDR2 is SNTAGT. V was clipped by 4 bases and J by 10 bases; unmatched bases: 1.

The chain employs TRBV7-8 and TRBJ1-4; the match to TRBD1 covers 7 bases. CDR3 length equals 16 residues. The J segment lost 4 bases and the V segment lost 5 bases, leaving 10 bases of the junction unmatched. Germline values: CDR1 SGHVS, CDR2 FQNEAQ. DNA for the CDR3: TGTGCCAGCAGCCGAGGCCCGGGACAGAATAATGAAAAACTGTTTTTT. Amino acids: CASSRGPGQNNEKLFF.

This clone was counted a single time. This rearrangement joins TRBV18 to TRBJ1-1, with TRBD1 matching over 7 bases. Germline lookup yields CDR1 KGHSH and CDR2 LQKENI. Unmatched junction bases numbered 16, after V lost 1 base and J lost 5 bases. This CDR3 comprises 18 residues. CDR3 sequence: CASSPRNRFSQGFTEAFF. In DNA form, the CDR3 reads TGTGCCAGCTCACCACGTAATCGGTTCTCACAGGGGTTTACTGAAGCTTTCTTT.

This clone showed up just once. The chain carries TRBV28 and TRBJ1-5; 9 nucleotides match TRBD1. V lost 6 bases, J lost 5 bases, and 8 bases stayed unmatched. The CDR3 length is 15 residues. Looked up from germline, CDR1 is MDHEN and CDR2 is SYDVKM. CDR3 bases: TGTGCCAGCAGATCCGGGACAGGGAGCTATCAGCCCCAGCATTTT. Residues: CASRSGTGSYQPQHF.